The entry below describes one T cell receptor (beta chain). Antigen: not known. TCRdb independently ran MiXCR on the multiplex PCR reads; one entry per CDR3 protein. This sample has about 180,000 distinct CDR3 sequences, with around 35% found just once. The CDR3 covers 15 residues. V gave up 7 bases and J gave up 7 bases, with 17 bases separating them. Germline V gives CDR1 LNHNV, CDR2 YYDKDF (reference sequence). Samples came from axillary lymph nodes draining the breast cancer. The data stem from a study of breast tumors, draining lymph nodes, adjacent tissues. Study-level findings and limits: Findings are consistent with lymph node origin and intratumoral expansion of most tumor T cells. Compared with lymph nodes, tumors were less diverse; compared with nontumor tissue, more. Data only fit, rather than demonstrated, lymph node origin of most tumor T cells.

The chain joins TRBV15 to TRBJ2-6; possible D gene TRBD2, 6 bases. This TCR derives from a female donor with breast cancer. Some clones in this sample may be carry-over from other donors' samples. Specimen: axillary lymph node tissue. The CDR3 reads CATTKGGDGANVLTF. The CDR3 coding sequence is TGTGCCACCACCAAGGGCGGGGACGGAGCCAACGTCCTGACTTTC. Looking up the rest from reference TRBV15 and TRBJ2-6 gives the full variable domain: DAMVIQNPRYQVTQFGKPVTLSCSQTLNHNVMYWYQQKSSQAPKLLFHYYDKDFNNEADTPDNFQSRRPNTSFCFLDIRSPGLGDTAMYLCATTKGGDGANVLTFGAGSRLTVL.